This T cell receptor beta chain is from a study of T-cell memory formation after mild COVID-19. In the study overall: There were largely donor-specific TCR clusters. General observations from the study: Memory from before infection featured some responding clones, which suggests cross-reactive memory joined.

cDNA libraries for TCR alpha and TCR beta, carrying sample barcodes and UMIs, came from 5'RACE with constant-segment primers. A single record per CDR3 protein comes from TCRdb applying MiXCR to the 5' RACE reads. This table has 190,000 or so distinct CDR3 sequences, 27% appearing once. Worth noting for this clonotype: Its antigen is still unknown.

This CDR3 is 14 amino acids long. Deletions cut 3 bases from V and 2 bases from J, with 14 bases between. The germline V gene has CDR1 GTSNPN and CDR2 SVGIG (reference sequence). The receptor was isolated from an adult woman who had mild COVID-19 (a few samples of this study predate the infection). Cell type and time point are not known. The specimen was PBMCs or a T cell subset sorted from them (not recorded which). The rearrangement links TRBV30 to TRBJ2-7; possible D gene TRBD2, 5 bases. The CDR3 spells CAWRSWTRAYEQYF. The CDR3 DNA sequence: TGTGCCTGGAGGTCGTGGACGAGGGCCTACGAGCAGTACTTC. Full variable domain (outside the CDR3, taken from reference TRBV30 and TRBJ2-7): SQTIHQWPATLVQPVGSPLSLECTVEGTSNPNLYWYRQAAGRGLQLLFYSVGIGQISSEVPQNLSASRPQDRQFILSSKKLLLSDSGFYLCAWRSWTRAYEQYFGPGTRLTVT.